The 2 T cell receptor beta chains listed next were all sequenced from one sample in a study of glioma-infiltrating T cells. Amplification of TCR alpha and beta CDR3 regions from RNA used iRepertoire nested multiplex PCR. TCRdb reprocessed the multiplex PCR reads via MiXCR and lists one record per CDR3 protein. This table holds about 94,000 distinct CDR3 sequences, 20% to 25% found once. Specimen: glioma tissue, nonneoplastic brain tissue, or PBMCs (not recorded which). The source is a human donor with low-grade glioma or glioblastoma, undergoing nonglioma brain surgery, or in good health (not recorded which).

As for this clonotype: A much more abundant neighbour one base away suggests this may be a read error. The chain couples TRBV18 to TRBJ2-5; tentatively, D is TRBD1 (6 bases). The CDR3 loop spans 17 amino acids. Germline CDR1 and CDR2: KGHSH and LQKENI. V was clipped by 4 bases and J by 1 base, with 19 bases between them. The CDR3 protein is CASSLRIVGTSQETQYF. CDR3 DNA: TGTGCCAGCTCACTAAGGATCGTGGGGACATCCCAAGAGACCCAGTACTTC.

This clonotype was recorded at least ten times. The genes are TRBV3-1 and TRBJ2-7; D gene uncertain. With 4 bases removed from V and 6 bases from J, the gap between germline ends came to 7 bases. The CDR3 length is 11 residues. Per germline, CDR1 LGHDT and CDR2 YNNKEL (reference sequence). The CDR3 here is CASSPGIEQYF. The CDR3 DNA reads TGTGCCAGCAGCCCAGGTATCGAGCAGTACTTC.